One and the same sample provided the 24 T cell receptor beta chains below, sequenced in a study of T-cell reconstitution after alpha-beta-depleted transplantation in children. Preparation of the TCRbeta library used unique molecular identifiers. TCRdb reprocessed the PCR reads via MiXCR and lists one record per CDR3 protein. Of just over 350,000 distinct CDR3 sequences in the sample, roughly 14% are singletons; the top ten hold around 4.5%. The sample consisted of PBMCs, taken from the stem cell graft. The receptors stem from a human donor who donated a stem cell graft to a child with Fanconi anemia.

This clonotype was observed many times. V gene TRBV20-1 combines with J gene TRBJ1-2, with 8 bases aligning to TRBD1. Germline trimming cut 1 base from V and 5 bases from J; bases unmatched to any gene: 9. CDR3 length equals 15 residues. From germline, CDR1 is DFQATT and CDR2 SNEGSKA (reference sequence). This CDR3 reads CSARGQGSFGYGYTF. CDR3 coding DNA: TGCAGTGCTAGAGGACAGGGGTCGTTTGGTTATGGCTACACCTTC.

The CDR3 DNA reads TGTGCCAGCAGCACGGGACTAGACACAGATACGCAGTATTTT. Its translation is CASSTGLDTDTQYF. The V gene is TRBV28, the J gene TRBJ2-3; TRBD2 aligns across 8 bases. Germline values: CDR1 MDHEN, CDR2 SYDVKM. The trim removed 6 bases at V and 2 bases at J, leaving 4 bases unmatched. The CDR3 is 14 residues long. Looking up the rest from reference TRBV28 and TRBJ2-3 gives the full variable domain: DVKVTQSSRYLVKRTGEKVFLECVQDMDHENMFWYRQDPGLGLRLIYFSYDVKMKEKGDIPEGYSVSREKKERFSLILESASTNQTSMYLCASSTGLDTDTQYFGPGTRLTVL.

This sequence joins TRBV18 and TRBJ2-7; D is tentatively TRBD1 or TRBD2 (5 bases each). This CDR3 contains 14 residues. In germline, CDR1 is KGHSH, CDR2 LQKENI. V was pared by 2 bases and J by 0 bases, with 8 bases between. The CDR3 sequence is CASSPWGPSYEQYV. The CDR3 DNA follows: TGTGCCAGCTCACCATGGGGACCCTCCTACGAGCAGTACGTC.

With respect to this clonotype: This clone may be a read error of a much larger clone one base away. V usage is TRBV28 and J usage is TRBJ1-5; D not resolved. CDR3 length equals 12 residues. Germline CDR1 and CDR2: MDHEN and SYDVKM. The V end lost 6 bases, the J end lost 2 bases, and 5 bases lay between the germline ends. The CDR3 sequence is CASRPGNQPQHF. CDR3 DNA sequence: TGTGCCAGCAGACCAGGCAATCAGCCCCAGCATTTT.

This clonotype was counted ten times or more. The chain employs TRBV20-1 and TRBJ2-1, with D unclear. The CDR3 has 13 residues. Germline-derived CDR1 and CDR2 are DFQATT and SNEGSKA (reference sequence). V was trimmed by 2 bases and J by 4 bases, leaving 9 bases between them. As DNA, the CDR3 is TGCAGTGCTAGACCGGACCGTTACAATGAGCAGTTCTTC. This codes for CSARPDRYNEQFF.

The rearrangement joins TRBV20-1 to TRBJ1-1; D is ambiguous. Deletions cut 0 bases from V and 1 base from J, with 3 bases between. Per the germline V gene, CDR1 is DFQATT and CDR2 is SNEGSKA (reference sequence). This CDR3 comprises 12 residues. The CDR3 DNA sequence: TGCAGTGCTAGAGAGGGGAACACTGAAGCTTTCTTT. The encoded protein is CSAREGNTEAFF.

This clonotype was observed a handful of times. The rearrangement uses TRBV28 and TRBJ1-2; no clear D gene. Between the trimmed V and J ends, which lost 3 bases and 8 bases, there was a span of 19 bases. The CDR3 covers 15 residues. Germline V gene sequence: CDR1 MDHEN, CDR2 SYDVKM. The CDR3 here is CASSFYRLGVEGYTF. CDR3 DNA: TGTGCCAGCAGTTTCTATAGGCTTGGGGTTGAAGGCTACACCTTC.

This clonotype was observed a handful of times. The V gene is TRBV29-1, the J gene TRBJ1-1, with 7 bases lining up with TRBD1. CDR3 size: 13 residues. Per the germline V gene, CDR1 is SQVTM and CDR2 is ANQGSEA. V shed 7 bases and J 5 bases; nucleotides not matched to a gene: 10. In DNA form, the CDR3 reads TGCAGCGCCTCCGGGACAGCGAAAACTGAAGCTTTCTTT. Protein product: CSASGTAKTEAFF.

In its sample, this clonotype was seen many times. The chain joins TRBV7-9 to TRBJ1-1, with 8 bases identical to TRBD1. Trimming took 4 bases from V and 5 from J; bases not matched to a gene: 0. This CDR3 comprises 12 residues. The germline gives CDR1 SEHNR, CDR2 FQNEAQ (reference sequence). DNA for the CDR3: TGTGCCAGCAGCTGGACAGGGACTGAAGCTTTCTTT. Protein: CASSWTGTEAFF.

The chain employs TRBV5-1 and TRBJ2-2; 7 bases line up with TRBD2. The CDR3 has 14 amino acids. Germline V gene sequence: CDR1 SGHRS, CDR2 YFSETQ. V lost 1 base and J lost 6; bases outside the gene matches: 3. The CDR3 DNA reads as TGCGCCAGCAGCTTGCGCCGGGGGGCCGGGGAGCTGTTTTTT. Its protein product is CASSLRRGAGELFF.

The chain couples TRBV20-1 to TRBJ2-1; tentatively, D is TRBD2 (5 bases). The V and J ends lost 6 bases and 1 base respectively, with 13 bases between them. This CDR3 spans 14 amino acids. Looked up from germline, CDR1 is DFQATT and CDR2 is SNEGSKA (reference sequence). This CDR3 reads CSAHRGSSYNEQFF. The CDR3 nucleotides read TGCAGTGCCCATAGAGGGTCTTCCTACAATGAGCAGTTCTTC.

The V and J genes are TRBV6-2 or TRBV6-3 and TRBJ2-7; D uncertain. CDR1 MNHEY and CDR2 SVGEGT come from the germline V gene. V lost 7 bases and J lost 9, with 16 bases in between. This CDR3 has 12 amino acids. The CDR3 nucleotides are TGTGCCAGCACCATGGCCGGGCCGACGCAGTACTTC. Translated: CASTMAGPTQYF.

J is TRBJ1-1 and V is TRBV28; D perhaps matches TRBD1 (5 bases). There are 15 residues in the CDR3. Per germline, CDR1 MDHEN and CDR2 SYDVKM. The V and J ends lost 11 bases and 0 bases respectively, with 19 bases between them. CDR3 region: CASTDGGSLNTEAFF. The CDR3 bases are TGTGCCTCAACCGACGGGGGGAGCCTGAACACTGAAGCTTTCTTT. Full variable domain (rest looked up from reference TRBV28 and TRBJ1-1): DVKVTQSSRYLVKRTGEKVFLECVQDMDHENMFWYRQDPGLGLRLIYFSYDVKMKEKGDIPEGYSVSREKKERFSLILESASTNQTSMYLCASTDGGSLNTEAFFGQGTRLTVV.

This clonotype was detected only a few times. The gene calls are TRBV29-1 and TRBJ2-5, with 9 bases fitting TRBD2. Losses at the gene ends were 3 bases for V and 7 bases for J; bases not matched to a gene: 12. Germline CDR1 is SQVTM and CDR2 is ANQGSEA. The CDR3 covers 15 residues. DNA for the CDR3: TGCAGCGTTGACATAATAGCGGGGGCCACGGGGACCCAGTACTTC. Translated, it gives CSVDIIAGATGTQYF.

This clonotype was seen repeatedly, ten times or more. The chain is built from TRBV5-5 and TRBJ1-2, with 7 bases fitting TRBD1. Per germline, CDR1 SGHKS and CDR2 YYEKEE (reference sequence). The CDR3 sequence is 15 residues long. V lost 2 bases, J lost 3 bases, and 7 bases stayed unmatched. This chain's CDR3 is CASSLQGLKDYGYTF. In DNA, the CDR3 is TGTGCCAGCAGCTTACAGGGGTTAAAGGACTATGGCTACACCTTC.

The chain joins TRBV20-1 to TRBJ2-6; no definite D call. Germline CDR1 and CDR2: DFQATT and SNEGSKA (reference sequence). This CDR3 has 17 amino acids. V lost 3 bases and J lost 2, with 17 bases in between. CDR3 coding DNA: TGCAGTGCTAGTAGGCCAGTTGGAATTGCTGGGGCCAACGTCCTGACTTTC. This gives the protein CSASRPVGIAGANVLTF.

In this sample, this clonotype turned up many times. The chain links TRBV7-6 to TRBJ2-7, with TRBD1 matching over 9 bases. Germline loops: CDR1 SGHVS, CDR2 FNYEAQ. The CDR3 has 13 residues. V lost 3 bases and J lost 6; bases outside the gene matches: 3. CDR3 amino acids: CASSLGQGVEQYF. The CDR3 DNA follows: TGTGCCAGCAGCTTGGGACAGGGTGTCGAGCAGTACTTC.

This clonotype was counted a few times. The V gene is TRBV29-1, the J gene TRBJ2-5; a possible D gene is TRBD2 (6 bases). This CDR3 has 13 residues. Trimming left V 2 bases short and J 2 bases short, with 9 bases between. The V gene's germline CDR1 is SQVTM and CDR2 ANQGSEA. The CDR3 here is CSVEIGGQETQYF. The CDR3 DNA follows: TGCAGCGTTGAAATCGGAGGGCAAGAGACCCAGTACTTC.

This clonotype appeared a few times. The V call is TRBV2, the J call TRBJ2-7; 10 bases fit TRBD1. The CDR3 extends over 15 amino acids. The V gene end was trimmed by 5 bases and the J gene end by 4 bases; junction bases not matched to a gene: 8. CDR1 is SNHLY and CDR2 is FYNNEI in the germline V gene. The CDR3 coding sequence is TGTGCCAGCAGTTCCGACAGGGGGCTACCATACGAGCAGTACGTC. The encoded protein is CASSSDRGLPYEQYV.

The chain uses TRBV28 and TRBJ2-7; D might be TRBD2 (5 bases). The germline V gene has CDR1 MDHEN and CDR2 SYDVKM. The CDR3 runs to 13 residues. V lost 6 bases and J lost 7, with 16 bases in between. DNA of the CDR3: TGTGCCAGCAGCGCGCCTAGCACGCGGGAGCAGTACGTC. Residues: CASSAPSTREQYV.

This clonotype appeared a few times. The chain is built from TRBV20-1 and TRBJ1-2, with D perhaps TRBD1 (6 bases). The V and J ends lost 6 bases and 1 base respectively, with 12 bases between them. CDR3 size: 13 residues. CDR1 DFQATT and CDR2 SNEGSKA come from the germline V gene (reference sequence). The CDR3 sequence is CSAYPGDNYGYTF. DNA of the CDR3: TGCAGTGCCTACCCAGGGGATAACTATGGCTACACCTTC.

The V and J genes are TRBV6-1 and TRBJ2-7; D perhaps matches TRBD2 (5 bases). CDR3 length: 13 amino acids. V lost 7 bases and J 0 bases, leaving 10 bases between the germline ends. Germline V gene lookup returns CDR1 MNHNS and CDR2 SASEGT. DNA of the CDR3: TGTGCCAGCACCGATGGGAGCTCCTACGAGCAGTACTTC. Encoded protein: CASTDGSSYEQYF.

The chain carries TRBV14 and TRBJ1-1; a possible D gene is TRBD1 (5 bases). The germline CDR1 and CDR2 sequences are SGHDN and FVKESK. V was cut by 2 bases and J by 4 bases, with 11 bases left in between. The CDR3 has 14 residues. The CDR3 region is CASSQSRTSTEAFF. The CDR3 nucleotides are TGTGCCAGCAGCCAATCCCGGACAAGCACTGAAGCTTTCTTT.

This chain connects TRBV20-1 to TRBJ2-7; maybe TRBD2 (5 bases). CDR1 and CDR2 (germline): DFQATT, SNEGSKA (reference sequence). CDR3 length: 14 amino acids. Trimming took 0 bases from V and 2 from J, leaving 11 bases between them. This CDR3 is CSARDPGYPYEQYF. The DNA for the CDR3 is TGCAGTGCTAGAGATCCGGGATACCCCTACGAGCAGTACTTC.